The 8 T cell receptor beta chains reported below all come from one sample, sequenced in a study of blood T cell repertoires in COVID-19. Clones were read by immunoSEQ multiplex PCR, and TCRdb kept only the in-frame ones, dropping some. The sample yields 160,000 or so clones, 82% seen once. Sequenced: peripheral blood. These receptors were taken from a woman aged 70-85 years with acute or convalescent COVID-19.

CDR3 in amino acids: CAISEFPSSGNTIYF. The DNA of the CDR3 is TGTGCCATCAGTGAGTTCCCGAGCTCTGGAAACACCATATATTTT. The chain employs TRBV10-3 and TRBJ1-3, with D uncertain. Trimming stripped 1 base from V and 0 bases from J, with 7 bases between. CDR3 length: 15 residues. Germline V CDR1 and CDR2: ENHRY, SYGVKD.

This rearrangement joins TRBV4-2 to TRBJ2-7; D is perhaps TRBD1 (6 bases). The V gene's germline CDR1 is LGHNA and CDR2 YNFKEQ. Trimming took 4 bases from V and 2 from J, leaving 15 bases between them. The CDR3 runs to 15 residues. The chain's CDR3 is CASSPRTDRTYEQYF. The DNA of the CDR3 is TGTGCCAGCAGCCCAAGGACAGACCGAACCTACGAGCAGTACTTC.

A word on this clone: At one end the junction does not follow the germline gene, possibly because of a read error. V usage is TRBV6-2 or TRBV6-3 and J usage is TRBJ1-1; perhaps TRBD1 as D (5 bases). This CDR3 spans 15 amino acids. Germline V gene sequence: CDR1 MNHEY, CDR2 SVGEGT. This chain's CDR3 is CASSSRQTQATKAFF. DNA for the CDR3: TGTGCCAGCAGTAGCAGACAGACGCAGGCCACTAAAGCTTTCTTT.

V and J are TRBV4-2 and TRBJ1-1; the D gene is possibly TRBD1 (5 bases). The V and J ends lost 1 base and 4 bases respectively, with 13 bases between them. There are 15 residues in the CDR3. Looked up from germline, CDR1 is LGHNA and CDR2 is YNFKEQ. CDR3 DNA sequence: TGTGCCAGCAGCCAAGCCCAAGGGGTACCCACTGAAGCTTTCTTT. This translates into CASSQAQGVPTEAFF.

In this sample, this clone turned up a few times. V is TRBV7-2 and J is TRBJ2-5, with 9 bases aligning to TRBD1. Unmatched junction bases numbered 8, after V lost 6 bases and J lost 6 bases. The CDR3 consists of 14 residues. CDR1 and CDR2 (germline): SGHTA, FQGNSA. The CDR3 is CASSPGTGPQTQYF. The DNA of the CDR3 is TGTGCCAGCAGTCCCGGGACAGGGCCACAGACCCAGTACTTC.

The chain recombines TRBV6-2 or TRBV6-3 with TRBJ2-1; 7 positions match TRBD2. The CDR3 is made up of 12 amino acids. J lost 6 bases, V lost 6 bases, and 2 bases had no gene match. Germline V gene data show CDR1 as MNHEY and CDR2 as SVGEGT. DNA of the CDR3: TGTGCCAGCAGCCGCGGGGGCAATGAGCAGTTCTTC. It encodes CASSRGGNEQFF.

The chain has TRBV9 and TRBJ2-3; a possible D gene is TRBD1 (6 bases). The CDR3 length is 14 residues. The V and J ends lost 0 bases and 5 bases respectively, with 10 bases between them. CDR1 is SGDLS, CDR2 YYNGEE, per germline. CDR3 sequence: CASSVGGGIDTQYF. CDR3 coding DNA: TGTGCCAGCAGCGTAGGAGGGGGTATAGATACGCAGTATTTT. Supplemented by reference TRBV9 and TRBJ2-3, the full variable domain reads DSGVTQTPKHLITATGQRVTLRCSPRSGDLSVYWYQQSLDQGLQFLIQYYNGEERAKGNILERFSAQQFPDLHSELNLSSLELGDSALYFCASSVGGGIDTQYFGPGTRLTVL.

This clone was seen a few times. V is TRBV7-2 and J is TRBJ2-2; the D is unclear. The CDR3 runs 12 residues. V was trimmed by 3 bases and J by 6 bases, leaving 5 bases between them. From germline, CDR1 is SGHTA and CDR2 FQGNSA. CDR3 sequence reads: CASSFGPGELFF. DNA of the CDR3: TGTGCCAGCAGCTTCGGTCCCGGGGAGCTGTTTTTT.